Listed here are 30 T cell receptor beta chains from one sample, sequenced in a study of blood T cell repertoires in COVID-19. Assay used: immunoSEQ multiplex PCR; TCRdb lists only in-frame clones, some missing. The data show fewer than 110,000 clones, 85% seen once. Material: peripheral blood. These receptors originate from a woman in her 70s with active or convalescent COVID-19.

The chain couples TRBV5-1 to TRBJ1-3; no clear D. Germline CDR1 SGHRS, CDR2 YFSETQ. V dropped 1 base and J dropped 1 base, with 9 bases sitting between them. The CDR3 contains 15 residues. Here the CDR3 reads CASSLSASSGNTIYF. In DNA form, the CDR3 reads TGCGCCAGCAGCTTGTCCGCCAGTTCTGGAAACACCATATATTTT. Filled out from reference TRBV5-1 and TRBJ1-3, the complete variable domain reads KAGVTQTPRYLIKTRGQQVTLSCSPISGHRSVSWYQQTPGQGLQFLFEYFSETQRNKGNFPGRFSGRQFSNSRSEMNVSTLELGDSALYLCASSLSASSGNTIYFGEGSWLTVV.

This chain links TRBV18 with TRBJ1-5; 8 nucleotides match TRBD1. CDR3 length equals 15 residues. Germline V CDR1 and CDR2: KGHSH, LQKENI. Germline trimming cut 4 bases from V and 4 bases from J; bases unmatched to any gene: 6. CDR3: CASSLDRDLNQPQHF. For the CDR3, the DNA is TGTGCCAGCTCACTGGACAGGGATCTAAATCAGCCCCAGCATTTT. The full variable domain, in which reference TRBV18 and TRBJ1-5 provide the parts outside the CDR3, is NAGVMQNPRHLVRRRGQEARLRCSPMKGHSHVYWYRQLPEEGLKFMVYLQKENIIDESGMPKERFSAEFPKEGPSILRIQQVVRGDSAAYFCASSLDRDLNQPQHFGDGTRLSIL.

This chain uses TRBV19 with TRBJ1-2; maybe TRBD1 (5 bases). Trimming removed 4 bases at V and 4 bases at J, with 10 bases between. CDR3 length: 13 residues. From germline, CDR1 is LNHDA and CDR2 SQIVND (reference sequence). The CDR3 DNA is TGTGCCAGTAGTACGGGACTAACCTATGGCTACACCTTC. It specifies CASSTGLTYGYTF.

The rearrangement uses TRBV5-6 and TRBJ2-5, with D possibly matching TRBD2 (5 bases). The CDR3 covers 17 residues. Germline CDR1 and CDR2: SGHDT and YYEEEE. Trimming took 0 bases from V and 1 from J, leaving 16 bases between them. The CDR3 nucleotides are TGTGCCAGCAGCTTGGCACCCTTTGCGGGCCTCCAAGAGACCCAGTACTTC. Translating it yields CASSLAPFAGLQETQYF.

This clone was detected a few times. The chain has TRBV7-2 and TRBJ2-7, with TRBD1 matching over 7 bases. This CDR3 comprises 14 residues. CDR1 SGHTA and CDR2 FQGNSA come from the germline V gene. V trimming: 3 bases; J trimming: 3 bases; junction bases outside the gene matches: 5. CDR3 nucleotide sequence: TGTGCCAGCAGCTTCAACAGGGGTGACTACGAGCAGTACTTC. Protein sequence: CASSFNRGDYEQYF.

The gene calls are TRBV5-1 and TRBJ1-1; D call uncertain. The germline gives CDR1 SGHRS, CDR2 YFSETQ. Deletions cut 4 bases from V and 1 base from J, with 17 bases between. CDR3 size: 16 residues. CDR3 amino acids: CASSPRIQSTNTEAFF. In DNA form, the CDR3 reads TGCGCCAGCAGCCCAAGGATACAGTCGACGAACACTGAAGCTTTCTTT.

The chain combines TRBV6-5 with TRBJ1-1; D perhaps matches TRBD1 (5 bases). The V and J ends lost 0 bases and 8 bases respectively, with 19 bases between them. CDR1 is MNHEY and CDR2 is SVGAGI in the germline V gene. This CDR3 has 16 residues. CDR3 residues: CASSYSTGDGLREAFF. DNA of the CDR3: TGTGCCAGCAGTTACTCGACGGGGGACGGTCTCCGAGAAGCTTTCTTT.

The V and J genes are TRBV7-8 and TRBJ2-1; TRBD2 matches 12 bases. The trim removed 5 bases at V and 5 bases at J, leaving 7 bases unmatched. This CDR3 is built from 16 residues. Germline V gene sequence: CDR1 SGHVS, CDR2 FQNEAQ. CDR3 residues: CASSPTSGRRHNEQFF. The CDR3, as DNA: TGTGCCAGCAGCCCAACTAGCGGGAGGAGGCACAATGAGCAGTTCTTC.

The DNA for the CDR3 is TGTGCCAGCAGCCCCTCCGTGGGCTTATTGAATGAGCAGTTCTTC. Translated, it gives CASSPSVGLLNEQFF. The J gene is TRBJ2-1, the V gene TRBV14; no clear D gene. CDR3 length: 15 residues. The V gene lost 4 bases and the J gene lost 7 bases, with 17 bases spanning the gap. Germline V CDR1 and CDR2: SGHDN, FVKESK.

V and J are TRBV5-3 and TRBJ1-2; weak D call: TRBD1 (5 bases). TRBV5-3 is an ORF; its function is uncertain. The CDR3 is 18 residues long. With 0 bases removed from V and 0 bases from J, the gap between germline ends came to 18 bases. The CDR3 protein is CARSLVRTPRDSNYGYTF. CDR3 in DNA: TGTGCCAGAAGCTTGGTTAGGACGCCTCGGGACTCTAACTATGGCTACACCTTC.

The rearrangement uses TRBV3-1 (or the pseudogene TRBV3-2) and TRBJ2-7, with TRBD1 identical over 7 bases. The germline V gene has CDR1 LGHDT and CDR2 YNNKEL (reference sequence). V was clipped by 2 bases and J by 6 bases; unmatched bases: 10. This CDR3 is built from 15 residues. The CDR3 region has the DNA TGTGCCAGCAGCCAAAAGAAGAGACAGGGTGGCGAGCAGTACTTC. Residues: CASSQKKRQGGEQYF.

This sequence joins TRBV12-3 or TRBV12-4 and TRBJ1-1; D unclear. The CDR3 loop spans 11 amino acids. V gave up 2 bases and J gave up 8 bases, with 6 bases separating them. CDR3: CASSLRREAFF. The CDR3 DNA sequence: TGTGCCAGCAGTTTACGGAGAGAAGCTTTCTTT.

The rearrangement joins TRBV6-2 or TRBV6-3 to TRBJ1-1; D is undetermined. V was pared by 4 bases and J by 4 bases, with 10 bases between. This CDR3 contains 13 residues. CDR1 and CDR2 from the germline V gene are MNHEY and SVGEGT. The CDR3 region has the DNA TGTGCCAGCAGTTCCCCGACGGGCACTGAAGCTTTCTTT. This translates into CASSSPTGTEAFF.

V and J are TRBV7-2 and TRBJ1-1; a possible D gene is TRBD1 (6 bases). V was shortened by 5 bases and J by 2 bases, with 15 bases between the two germline ends. The CDR3 has 15 residues. Germline loops: CDR1 SGHTA, CDR2 FQGNSA. The CDR3 spells CASSPRVGGNTEAFF. CDR3 nucleotide sequence: TGTGCCAGCAGCCCCAGGGTTGGGGGCAACACTGAAGCTTTCTTT. Full variable domain (remainder filled in from reference TRBV7-2 and TRBJ1-1): GAGVSQSPSNKVTEKGKDVELRCDPISGHTALYWYRQSLGQGLEFLIYFQGNSAPDKSGLPSDRFSAERTGGSVSTLTIQRTQQEDSAVYLCASSPRVGGNTEAFFGQGTRLTVV.

CDR3 in DNA: TGTGCCAGCAGCCCAAGACAGGGATTCTCCTACAATGAGCAGTTCTTC. It yields the protein CASSPRQGFSYNEQFF. This sequence joins TRBV9 and TRBJ2-1; the match to TRBD1 covers 7 bases. The CDR3 loop spans 16 amino acids. The junction had 7 bases not matched to a gene; V was cut back by 4 bases and J by 0 bases. CDR1 is SGDLS and CDR2 is YYNGEE in the germline V gene.

This clone occurred a few times. The V and J genes are TRBV5-1 and TRBJ1-2; TRBD1 matches 7 bases. The CDR3 extends over 15 amino acids. CDR1 is SGHRS and CDR2 is YFSETQ in the germline V gene. With 0 bases clipped from V and 6 bases from J, the junction kept 8 bases outside the gene matches. In DNA form, the CDR3 reads TGCGCCAGCAGCTTGGAGGGCAGGGGGGAGGATGGCTACACCTTC. It specifies CASSLEGRGEDGYTF. The full variable domain, rest sourced from reference TRBV5-1 and TRBJ1-2, is KAGVTQTPRYLIKTRGQQVTLSCSPISGHRSVSWYQQTPGQGLQFLFEYFSETQRNKGNFPGRFSGRQFSNSRSEMNVSTLELGDSALYLCASSLEGRGEDGYTFGSGTRLTVV.

The rearrangement uses TRBV27 and TRBJ1-2; possible D gene TRBD1, 5 bases. V was pared by 6 bases and J by 5 bases, with 16 bases between. The germline CDR1 and CDR2 sequences are MNHEY and SMNVEV (reference sequence). This CDR3 has 14 residues. CDR3 loop: CASRAGGDFYGYTF. The CDR3 DNA reads TGTGCCAGCAGAGCCGGCGGGGACTTTTATGGCTACACCTTC.

The V call is TRBV6-2 or TRBV6-3, the J call TRBJ2-7; no firm D call. The length of the CDR3 is 17 residues. Trimming cost V 6 bases and J 0 bases, with 21 bases left between them. Germline V gene sequence: CDR1 MNHEY, CDR2 SVGEGT. Here the CDR3 reads CASSRSGRRLSSYEQYF. CDR3 DNA sequence: TGTGCCAGCAGCCGCTCCGGAAGGAGACTGAGCTCCTACGAGCAGTACTTC.

The chain carries TRBV29-1 and TRBJ1-1; the D gene is possibly TRBD1 (6 bases). Germline CDR1 SQVTM, CDR2 ANQGSEA. The length of the CDR3 is 13 residues. Trimming removed 4 bases from V and 2 bases from J, with 11 bases in between. The CDR3 DNA follows: TGCAGCGTTGGGGGGGGACACAACACTGAAGCTTTCTTT. Translated: CSVGGGHNTEAFF.

This chain joins TRBV9 and TRBJ2-5; 8 bases match TRBD2. In germline, CDR1 is SGDLS, CDR2 YYNGEE. The length of the CDR3 is 16 residues. The junction had 7 bases not matched to a gene; V was cut back by 0 bases and J by 3 bases. The CDR3 loop is CASSVAIGTREETQYF. CDR3 nucleotide sequence: TGTGCCAGCAGCGTAGCCATAGGGACTAGAGAAGAGACCCAGTACTTC.

V usage is TRBV27 and J usage is TRBJ2-1; D perhaps matches TRBD1 (5 bases). CDR1 and CDR2 (germline): MNHEY, SMNVEV (reference sequence). V lost 7 bases, J lost 6 bases, and 10 bases lay in between. The CDR3 is made up of 12 amino acids. CDR3 residues: CASISQGNEQFF. The CDR3 DNA is TGTGCCAGCATCTCTCAGGGCAATGAGCAGTTCTTC.

The V gene is TRBV7-9, the J gene TRBJ2-3; tentatively, D is TRBD2 (5 bases). Germline assignment: CDR1 SEHNR and CDR2 FQNEAQ (reference sequence). V lost 4 bases, J lost 4 bases, and 9 bases lay in between. The CDR3 loop spans 13 amino acids. CDR3 DNA sequence: TGTGCCAGCAGCTGGCGAGGGCCAGATACGCAGTATTTT. It specifies CASSWRGPDTQYF.

The CDR3 nucleotides read TGTGCCAGCAGCGTACCCGGGACAACCCAAGGGTCCATCTATGGCTACACCTTC. This translates into CASSVPGTTQGSIYGYTF. The gene calls are TRBV9 and TRBJ1-2; TRBD1 might be the D (6 bases). CDR3 length equals 18 residues. The germline V and J ends were trimmed by 1 base and 4 bases, with 23 bases remaining between them. Per germline, CDR1 SGDLS and CDR2 YYNGEE.

The V and J genes are TRBV7-9 and TRBJ1-1; D unresolved. The CDR3 runs to 11 residues. Between the trimmed V and J ends, which lost 3 bases and 8 bases, there was a span of 7 bases. Germline lookup yields CDR1 SEHNR and CDR2 FQNEAQ (reference sequence). As DNA, the CDR3 is TGTGCCAGCAGCTTGGCGCGGGAAGCTTTCTTT. Amino acids: CASSLAREAFF.

The chain joins TRBV18 to TRBJ1-1, with 7 bases fitting TRBD1. CDR1 and CDR2 (germline): KGHSH, LQKENI. J lost 1 base, V lost 4 bases, and 9 bases had no gene match. This CDR3 region has 16 residues. In nucleotides, the CDR3 is TGTGCCAGCTCACAATTGGGACAGAATTCGAACACTGAAGCTTTCTTT. Protein: CASSQLGQNSNTEAFF.

V gene TRBV2 combines with J gene TRBJ1-6; no firm D call. Germline values: CDR1 SNHLY, CDR2 FYNNEI. V was cut by 5 bases and J by 0 bases, with 8 bases left in between. The CDR3 loop spans 15 amino acids. The CDR3 region is CASSKESSYNSPLHF. As DNA, the CDR3 is TGTGCCAGCAGTAAAGAGAGCTCCTATAATTCACCCCTCCACTTT.

The rearrangement links TRBV11-3 to TRBJ2-5; the D is unclear. Deletions cut 4 bases from V and 5 bases from J, with 11 bases between. The CDR3 spans 13 residues. Germline V gene data show CDR1 as SGHNT and CDR2 as YENEEA. CDR3 sequence: CASSYARKETQYF. For the CDR3, the DNA is TGTGCCAGCAGCTACGCGAGGAAGGAGACCCAGTACTTC.

The chain couples TRBV10-3 to TRBJ1-2, with a weak D call TRBD1 (5 bases). Trimming took 0 bases from V and 4 from J, leaving 9 bases between them. The CDR3 covers 14 residues. Germline CDR1 is ENHRY and CDR2 is SYGVKD. The CDR3 coding sequence is TGTGCCATCAGTGAGTCACAGGTCGCCTATGGCTACACCTTC. Residues: CAISESQVAYGYTF.

This clone was seen a handful of times. This rearrangement joins TRBV28 to TRBJ1-4; D is possibly TRBD1 (5 bases). Germline V lookup: CDR1 MDHEN, CDR2 SYDVKM. This CDR3 is 15 amino acids long. V was trimmed by 2 bases and J by 4 bases, leaving 11 bases between them. CDR3 coding DNA: TGTGCCAGCAGTTTACCCACAGGTGATAATGAAAAACTGTTTTTT. It yields the protein CASSLPTGDNEKLFF. Looking up the rest from reference TRBV28 and TRBJ1-4 gives the full variable domain: DVKVTQSSRYLVKRTGEKVFLECVQDMDHENMFWYRQDPGLGLRLIYFSYDVKMKEKGDIPEGYSVSREKKERFSLILESASTNQTSMYLCASSLPTGDNEKLFFGSGTQLSVL.

The chain combines TRBV7-2 with TRBJ2-7, with 7 positions matching TRBD2. The junction had 6 bases not matched to a gene; V was cut back by 4 bases and J by 3 bases. Germline assignment: CDR1 SGHTA and CDR2 FQGNSA. This CDR3 is built from 14 residues. The CDR3 DNA sequence: TGTGCCAGCAGCTCTCCAGGACTAGTCTACGAGCAGTACTTC. Encoded protein: CASSSPGLVYEQYF.